Each of the 16 T cell receptor beta chains below was sequenced from the same sample in a study of response to subunit inactivated influenza vaccine. TCRdb reanalysed the RT-PCR reads using MiXCR and keeps one entry per CDR3 protein. The table shows a few hundred thousand distinct CDR3 sequences, with approximately 7.8% occurring only once. The sequenced sample was PBMCs from blood, obtained around 25 months after vaccination. Every receptor here comes from a man between 50 and 69 years old who received an inactivated influenza vaccine.

The rearrangement links TRBV5-1 to TRBJ2-3; 8 bases are a match to TRBD2. The CDR3 consists of 16 residues. Germline assignment: CDR1 SGHRS and CDR2 YFSETQ. The J segment lost 2 bases and the V segment lost 0 bases, leaving 5 bases of the junction unmatched. The CDR3 spells CASSLEGGRLTDTQYF. CDR3 nucleotide sequence: TGCGCCAGCAGCTTGGAGGGCGGGAGGCTCACAGATACGCAGTATTTT.

This clonotype was found many times. The chain couples TRBV18 to TRBJ1-4, with D unclear. CDR1 is KGHSH, CDR2 LQKENI, per germline. This CDR3 is built from 13 residues. Trimming removed 3 bases at V and 5 bases at J, with 7 bases between. CDR3 region: CASSPLANEKLFF. CDR3 DNA sequence: TGTGCCAGCTCACCTTTAGCAAATGAAAAACTGTTTTTT.

The chain joins TRBV6-6 to TRBJ1-1, with D uncertain. Trimming removed 5 bases at V and 6 bases at J, with 13 bases between. The CDR3 runs to 13 residues. The germline V gene encodes CDR1 MNHNY and CDR2 SVGAGI (reference sequence). CDR3 DNA: TGTGCCAGCAGTGCCGACGGGGAGGCTGAAGCTTTCTTT. This sequence encodes CASSADGEAEAFF.

This clonotype was counted only a few times. The gene calls are TRBV6-1 and TRBJ2-1; 8 nucleotides agree with TRBD2. The CDR3 sequence is 14 residues long. J lost 6 bases, V lost 9 bases, and 10 bases had no gene match. Germline loops: CDR1 MNHNS, CDR2 SASEGT. CDR3 sequence reads: CASLPGLVFNEQFF. CDR3 coding DNA: TGTGCCAGTCTTCCGGGACTAGTCTTCAATGAGCAGTTCTTC.

This clonotype was observed a few times. The rearrangement joins TRBV10-3 to TRBJ2-3; 7 bases agree with TRBD1. V lost 6 bases to trimming and J lost 7 bases; unmatched junction nucleotides: 13. CDR1 and CDR2 (germline): ENHRY, SYGVKD. The CDR3 is 15 residues long. This CDR3 is CAISTQTGRGNTQYF. CDR3 nucleotide sequence: TGTGCCATCAGCACCCAGACAGGGAGAGGAAATACGCAGTATTTT.

Only a few counts were recorded for this clonotype. The chain links TRBV20-1 to TRBJ2-1; 11 bases map to TRBD2. V lost 1 base to trimming and J lost 2 bases; unmatched junction nucleotides: 1. Germline assignment: CDR1 DFQATT and CDR2 SNEGSKA (reference sequence). This CDR3 has 15 amino acids. The DNA for the CDR3 is TGCAGTGCTAGAGCTAGCGGGGGGACCTACAATGAGCAGTTCTTC. Its protein is CSARASGGTYNEQFF.

The chain combines TRBV7-3 with TRBJ2-3; 9 nucleotides align to TRBD2. Germline V CDR1 and CDR2: SGHTA, FQGTGA. The length of the CDR3 is 12 residues. The J segment lost 11 bases and the V segment lost 5 bases, leaving 5 bases of the junction unmatched. As DNA, the CDR3 is TGTGCCAGCAGCGGTAGCGGGAGTATGCAGTATTTT. Amino acids: CASSGSGSMQYF.

This clonotype came up many times. The rearrangement joins TRBV10-2 to TRBJ1-4; perhaps TRBD1 as D (5 bases). V lost 8 bases and J lost 4, with 11 bases in between. This CDR3 comprises 13 residues. CDR1 is WSHSY and CDR2 is SAAADI in the germline V gene. The CDR3 DNA follows: TGCGCCAGCGGGGCAGGCGGTAATGAAAAACTGTTTTTT. This encodes CASGAGGNEKLFF.

The rearrangement uses TRBV20-1 and TRBJ2-4; D tentatively reads TRBD1 or TRBD2 (6 bases each). Germline-derived CDR1 and CDR2 are DFQATT and SNEGSKA (reference sequence). V was cut by 3 bases and J by 8 bases, with 14 bases left in between. The CDR3 contains 13 residues. The CDR3 spells CSASPQGGHIQYF. For the CDR3, the DNA is TGCAGTGCTAGCCCACAGGGAGGACACATTCAGTACTTC.

This chain links TRBV7-6 with TRBJ2-1, with 10 bases lining up with TRBD2. Germline assignment: CDR1 SGHVS and CDR2 FNYEAQ. CDR3 length: 17 amino acids. The ends lost 4 bases at V and 4 bases at J; junction bases unmatched: 10. The CDR3 region is CASSSLPAAGGYNEQFF. In nucleotides, the CDR3 is TGTGCCAGCAGCTCCCTTCCGGCAGCGGGAGGGTACAATGAGCAGTTCTTC.

This clonotype was counted between two and nine times. V usage is TRBV28 and J usage is TRBJ1-4; D call uncertain. Per the germline V gene, CDR1 is MDHEN and CDR2 is SYDVKM. The CDR3 spans 13 residues. V lost 7 bases, J lost 4 bases, and 10 bases lay in between. CDR3 bases: TGTGCCAGCAACCCCCCGGATAATGAAAAACTGTTTTTT. Translating it yields CASNPPDNEKLFF.

This chain connects TRBV7-2 to TRBJ2-2; no clear D. Germline CDR1 reads SGHTA; CDR2 reads FQGNSA. This CDR3 spans 14 amino acids. V was cut by 0 bases and J by 4 bases, with 6 bases left in between. CDR3 DNA: TGTGCCAGCAGCTTAGCGCGGTTCACCGGGGAGCTGTTTTTT. Protein sequence: CASSLARFTGELFF.

This clonotype has a handful of counts. J is TRBJ2-1 and V is TRBV11-3; TRBD1 aligns across 10 bases. CDR1 SGHNT and CDR2 YENEEA come from the germline V gene. The CDR3 spans 15 residues. V lost 5 bases to trimming and J lost 8 bases; unmatched junction nucleotides: 9. CDR3 in DNA: TGTGCCAGCAGCCATGGGACAGGGGCTGCAGATGAGCAGTTCTTC. Its translation is CASSHGTGAADEQFF.

The gene calls are TRBV5-1 and TRBJ2-2, with D tentatively TRBD1 (6 bases). The CDR3 sequence is 19 residues long. The V end was cut by 5 bases, the J end by 3 bases, with 26 bases between. Germline loops: CDR1 SGHRS, CDR2 YFSETQ. The CDR3 bases are TGCGCCAGCAGACTAGGTTCAGGGGTGTGGGAGCCCGACACCGGGGAGCTGTTTTTT. Residues: CASRLGSGVWEPDTGELFF. Drawing the rest from reference TRBV5-1 and TRBJ2-2, the complete variable domain is KAGVTQTPRYLIKTRGQQVTLSCSPISGHRSVSWYQQTPGQGLQFLFEYFSETQRNKGNFPGRFSGRQFSNSRSEMNVSTLELGDSALYLCASRLGSGVWEPDTGELFFGEGSRLTVL.

Only a few counts were recorded for this clonotype. V usage is TRBV6-2 or TRBV6-3 and J usage is TRBJ2-7; perhaps TRBD1 as D (6 bases). The V gene's germline CDR1 is MNHEY and CDR2 SVGEGT. V shed 6 bases and J shed 3 bases, with 18 bases lying between them. The CDR3 covers 15 residues. In nucleotides, the CDR3 is TGTGCCAGCAGGCCAACTCAGGGGATCTACTACGAGCAGTACTTC. This sequence encodes CASRPTQGIYYEQYF.

This chain joins TRBV2 and TRBJ2-1; TRBD1 might be the D (5 bases). The CDR3 contains 15 residues. CDR1 is SNHLY and CDR2 is FYNNEI in the germline V gene. V was cut by 7 bases and J by 6 bases, with 19 bases left in between. CDR3 loop: CASTSQGLGFNEQFF. CDR3 DNA sequence: TGTGCCAGCACTTCCCAGGGATTGGGTTTCAATGAGCAGTTCTTC.